The 13 T cell receptor beta chains in this list originate from one sample, sequenced in a study of blood T cell repertoires in COVID-19. Some clones are missing from TCRdb's copy, which holds only in-frame ones; the method was immunoSEQ multiplex PCR. The sample holds about 35,000 clones, 87% seen once. Sequencing used peripheral blood. Receptors were obtained from an elderly man with active COVID-19.

The chain has TRBV28 and TRBJ1-5, with TRBD1 identical over 8 bases. Germline loops: CDR1 MDHEN, CDR2 SYDVKM. With V trimmed by 10 bases and J by 6 bases, 11 bases remained unmatched. The CDR3 consists of 14 residues. The CDR3 is CATQVPGGRQPQHF. As DNA, the CDR3 is TGTGCCACCCAGGTTCCAGGGGGCCGTCAGCCCCAGCATTTT.

V gene TRBV6-4 combines with J gene TRBJ2-7, with 14 bases identical to TRBD2. The CDR3 totals 17 residues. The germline V gene has CDR1 MRHNA and CDR2 SNTAGT. Trimming at V came to 7 bases and at J to 5 bases, leaving 13 bases not matched to a gene. This chain's CDR3 is CASILNGTSGRGHEQYF. For the CDR3, the DNA is TGTGCCAGCATTCTTAACGGGACTAGCGGGAGAGGGCACGAGCAGTACTTC.

This clone appeared a few times. This rearrangement joins TRBV5-5 to TRBJ1-5; TRBD1 might be the D (5 bases). The V end lost 4 bases, the J end lost 5 bases, and 13 bases lay between the germline ends. The CDR3 is 14 residues long. Germline CDR1 SGHKS, CDR2 YYEKEE (reference sequence). In nucleotides, the CDR3 is TGTGCCAGCAGCCCGGACACCTTATATCAGCCCCAGCATTTT. It encodes CASSPDTLYQPQHF.

This clone was counted between two and nine times. This rearrangement joins TRBV7-9 to TRBJ2-1, with 10 positions matching TRBD1. This CDR3 contains 13 residues. The germline V gene has CDR1 SEHNR and CDR2 FQNEAQ (reference sequence). After removal of 1 base from V and 14 bases from J, the junction contained 5 bases not matched to a gene. In DNA, the CDR3 is TGTGCCAGCAGCTTAGGGTCGGGACAGGGGAAGTTCTTC. Encoded protein: CASSLGSGQGKFF. The full variable domain, with the rest looked up from reference TRBV7-9 and TRBJ2-1, is DTGVSQNPRHKITKRGQNVTFRCDPISEHNRLYWYRQTLGQGPEFLTYFQNEAQLEKSRLLSDRFSAERPKGSFSTLEIQRTEQGDSAMYLCASSLGSGQGKFFGPGTRLTVL.

The rearrangement joins TRBV11-2 to TRBJ2-7, with 7 positions matching TRBD2. J was trimmed by 0 bases and V by 0 bases; bases with no gene match: 2. The germline CDR1 and CDR2 sequences are SGHAT and FQNNGV. The CDR3 runs 15 residues. The CDR3 loop is CASSLDRTSSYEQYF. CDR3 DNA sequence: TGTGCCAGCAGCTTAGATCGGACTAGCTCCTACGAGCAGTACTTC.

The J gene is TRBJ2-3, the V gene TRBV6-2 or TRBV6-3, with D perhaps matching TRBD1 (5 bases). This CDR3 is 14 amino acids long. The ends were cut back, 5 bases at V and 2 bases at J, with 11 bases in the middle. CDR1 and CDR2 from the germline V gene are MNHEY and SVGEGT. This CDR3 is CASSAPGPTDTQYF. DNA for the CDR3: TGTGCCAGCAGTGCCCCAGGGCCCACAGATACGCAGTATTTT.

The chain joins TRBV11-3 to TRBJ2-3; TRBD2 matches at 7 bases. Germline V gene lookup returns CDR1 SGHNT and CDR2 YENEEA. There are 15 residues in the CDR3. J was trimmed by 2 bases and V by 5 bases; bases with no gene match: 7. The CDR3 nucleotides are TGTGCCAGCAGCCTGGGAGCGGGATTCACAGATACGCAGTATTTT. The encoded protein is CASSLGAGFTDTQYF. The full variable domain, completed using reference TRBV11-3 and TRBJ2-3, is EAGVVQSPRYKIIEKKQPVAFWCNPISGHNTLYWYLQNLGQGPELLIRYENEEAVDDSQLPKDRFSAERLKGVDSTLKIQPAELGDSAVYLCASSLGAGFTDTQYFGPGTRLTVL.

The chain joins TRBV6-5 to TRBJ1-5, with D possibly TRBD1 on 6 matching bases. The CDR3 runs 15 residues. V lost 0 bases to trimming and J lost 7 bases, with 13 bases between them. Germline V gene sequence: CDR1 MNHEY, CDR2 SVGAGI. CDR3 in amino acids: CASSYSYRARQPQHF. CDR3 coding DNA: TGTGCCAGCAGTTACTCCTACAGGGCCCGCCAGCCCCAGCATTTT.

V is TRBV19 and J is TRBJ2-2; TRBD2 is a possible D gene (6 bases). Germline V gene lookup returns CDR1 LNHDA and CDR2 SQIVND (reference sequence). V lost 6 bases to trimming and J lost 4 bases, with 12 bases between them. The length of the CDR3 is 14 residues. CDR3 in DNA: TGTGCCAGTAGGGAGGGGCTCCTCACCGGGGAGCTGTTTTTT. Residues: CASREGLLTGELFF.

The V and J genes are TRBV10-2 and TRBJ1-5; D is unclear. V lost 6 bases and J lost 7, with 16 bases in between. The germline gives CDR1 WSHSY, CDR2 SAAADI. The CDR3 spans 14 residues. CDR3 sequence reads: CASRGGVTGQPQHF. Written as DNA, the CDR3 is TGCGCCAGCAGAGGCGGCGTAACTGGCCAGCCCCAGCATTTT.

The gene calls are TRBV19 and TRBJ2-7; 8 bases fit TRBD1. CDR1 and CDR2 from the germline V gene are LNHDA and SQIVND (reference sequence). V trimming: 5 bases; J trimming: 4 bases; junction bases outside the gene matches: 7. The CDR3 has 14 amino acids. The DNA for the CDR3 is TGTGCCAGTAGTCGGGCAGGGGGCTTTTACGAGCAGTACTTC. Encoded protein: CASSRAGGFYEQYF.

CDR3 nucleotide sequence: TGTGCCAGCAGCTCGTCAGGGCGCTCCTACAATGAGCAGTTCTTC. It codes for CASSSSGRSYNEQFF. The genes are TRBV7-9 and TRBJ2-1; D perhaps matches TRBD1 (5 bases). The V gene lost 4 bases and the J gene lost 0 bases, with 10 bases spanning the gap. Germline V CDR1 and CDR2: SEHNR, FQNEAQ (reference sequence). CDR3 length equals 15 residues.

This chain connects TRBV4-3 to TRBJ2-7; TRBD1 agrees at 7 bases. The germline gives CDR1 LGHNA, CDR2 YSLEER. CDR3 length: 14 residues. V dropped 2 bases and J dropped 6; count of bases not matched to a gene: 7. CDR3 sequence reads: CASSQKQGIGEQYF. Here the CDR3 DNA reads TGCGCCAGCAGCCAAAAACAGGGGATTGGCGAGCAGTACTTC.